This T cell receptor beta chain comes out of a study of blood T cell repertoires in COVID-19. Background on the study: The United States, Italy and Spain were the sources of the acute and convalescent COVID-19 samples. Sample material is recorded as cDNA or gDNA derived from T cells, B-cell-depleted T cells, or PBMCs.

Trimming shortened V by 0 bases and J by 2 bases, and 10 bases separated the two germline ends. CDR3 length: 15 amino acids. Germline lookup yields CDR1 MNHEY and CDR2 SVGAGI. As originally analysed: The assay estimated nucleated cells by amplifying reference gene primers. Assay: immunoSEQ multiplex PCR; the TCRdb copy retains only in-frame clones and omits some. That table furnishes V, J and clone size, whereas the DNA furnished D and trimming. The data show 50,000 or so clones, roughly 91% seen once. The TCR originated in a man between 50 and 59 years old with active COVID-19. This rearrangement joins TRBV6-5 to TRBJ1-1; D is undetermined. The sample taken for sequencing was peripheral blood. This CDR3 reads CASSYSTRGNTEAFF. The DNA of the CDR3 is TGTGCCAGCAGTTACTCAACCCGGGGTAACACTGAAGCTTTCTTT.